One and the same sample provided the 4 T cell receptor beta chains below, sequenced in a study of identical twins listed by TCRdb under 2016. Library generation was performed with 5' RACE. The sequencer listed for this sample is Illumina HiSeq 2000. TCRdb reanalyzed the raw reads on its own, using fastp at Q25 for trimming and MiXCR for clone calling, and kept in-frame beta chains. One record per CDR3 amino acid sequence lists the most common genes and DNA. Here the sample has around 490,000 distinct CDR3 sequences; roughly 15% occur a single time. Roughly 0.44% of the sample belongs to the ten largest clones. These sequences were also reported in another study, on yellow fever vaccine responses in identical twins.

The sample taken for sequencing was CD4+ T cells sorted from blood. All receptors derive from a young woman in good health.

This clonotype was recorded once. The chain carries TRBV9 and TRBJ2-4; 10 nucleotides match TRBD1. This CDR3 spans 19 amino acids. Germline V CDR1 and CDR2: SGDLS, YYNGEE. J lost 9 bases, V lost 0 bases, and 18 bases had no gene match. The CDR3 spells CASSVGPSGTGDREGIQYF. In nucleotides, the CDR3 is TGTGCCAGCAGCGTAGGACCTTCGGGGACAGGGGATCGGGAGGGCATTCAGTACTTC.

This clonotype occurred a few times. The rearrangement links TRBV7-3 to TRBJ2-1; TRBD2 matches at 10 bases. Trimming cost V 7 bases and J 0 bases; bases outside gene matches: 6. The CDR3 is 16 amino acids. The germline CDR1 and CDR2 sequences are SGHTA and FQGTGA. The CDR3 loop reads CASKRLAGDSYNEQFF. The DNA of the CDR3 is TGTGCCAGCAAGAGACTAGCGGGCGACTCCTACAATGAGCAGTTCTTC. Looking up the rest from reference TRBV7-3 and TRBJ2-1 gives the full variable domain: GAGVSQTPSNKVTEKGKYVELRCDPISGHTALYWYRQSLGQGPEFLIYFQGTGAADDSGLPNDRFFAVRPEGSVSTLKIQRTERGDSAVYLCASKRLAGDSYNEQFFGPGTRLTVL.

Concerning this clonotype itself: No conserved phenylalanine or tryptophan is present at the end of the CDR3, so a read error is the likely explanation. V is TRBV3-1 and J is TRBJ2-1; D may match TRBD1 or TRBD2 (6 bases each). CDR1 LGHDT and CDR2 YNNKEL come from the germline V gene (reference sequence). This CDR3 region has 17 residues. The V gene lost 1 base and the J gene lost 0 bases, with 13 bases spanning the gap. The CDR3 here is CASSQARGLGSYNEQFL. CDR3 nucleotides: TGTGCCAGCAGCCAAGCCAGGGGACTGGGCTCCTACAATGAGCAGTTCCTC.

V is TRBV20-1 and J is TRBJ1-1; D possibly corresponds to TRBD1 (5 bases). The V and J ends lost 5 bases and 5 bases respectively, with 12 bases between them. CDR3 length: 12 residues. Germline CDR1 is DFQATT and CDR2 is SNEGSKA (reference sequence). The CDR3 nucleotides read TGCAGTGCTCCACCCGAGGGGACTGAAGCTTTCTTT. Translated, it gives CSAPPEGTEAFF.